The 25 T cell receptor beta chains reported below all come from one sample, sequenced in a study of OX40 agonist ivuxolimab in advanced cancers. The method was immunoSEQ multiplex PCR; TCRdb's version includes in-frame clones alone and lacks a portion of them. The sample holds about 120,000 clones, around 93% seen once. This specimen consisted of CD4+ or CD8+ T cells sorted from blood, obtained in a trial of the OX40 agonist ivuxolimab. The receptor source for this set is an adult with an advanced solid tumor such as melanoma, head and neck, liver or kidney cancer.

This clone was detected only a few times. This chain links TRBV18 with TRBJ2-7, with a tentative D call TRBD2 (7 bases). The ends were cut back, 4 bases at V and 0 bases at J, with 10 bases in the middle. Germline V gene sequence: CDR1 KGHSH, CDR2 LQKENI. The CDR3 totals 14 residues. In DNA, the CDR3 is TGTGCCAGCTCACAGGGGGGGAGCTCCTACGAGCAGTACTTC. This sequence encodes CASSQGGSSYEQYF.

The rearrangement links TRBV27 to TRBJ1-5, with D perhaps matching TRBD1 (6 bases). V lost 5 bases and J 5 bases, leaving 22 bases between the germline ends. Germline CDR1 reads MNHEY; CDR2 reads SMNVEV (reference sequence). The CDR3 runs 17 residues. The CDR3 here is CASSPITGQGVYQPQHF. CDR3 nucleotides: TGTGCCAGCAGTCCTATAACAGGGCAGGGCGTGTATCAGCCCCAGCATTTT.

The chain is built from TRBV5-6 and TRBJ1-2; 12 bases agree with TRBD1. Looked up from germline, CDR1 is SGHDT and CDR2 is YYEEEE. With 4 bases clipped from V and 8 bases from J, the junction kept 9 bases outside the gene matches. The CDR3 is made up of 15 amino acids. As DNA, the CDR3 is TGTGCCAGCAGCCCTACCGGGACAGGGGGCAGGGGCTACACCTTC. The encoded protein is CASSPTGTGGRGYTF. Filled out from reference TRBV5-6 and TRBJ1-2, the complete variable domain reads DAGVTQSPTHLIKTRGQQVTLRCSPKSGHDTVSWYQQALGQGPQFIFQYYEEEERQRGNFPDRFSGHQFPNYSSELNVNALLLGDSALYLCASSPTGTGGRGYTFGSGTRLTVV.

The chain carries TRBV25-1 and TRBJ2-1, with D hard to call. V was trimmed by 10 bases and J by 7 bases, leaving 20 bases between them. Germline V gene sequence: CDR1 MGHDK, CDR2 SYGVNS. The CDR3 consists of 14 residues. The CDR3 loop is CATPHGPFWNEQFF. The CDR3 DNA reads TGTGCCACCCCCCACGGACCCTTTTGGAATGAGCAGTTCTTC.

The gene calls are TRBV23-1 and TRBJ2-3; a weak D match, TRBD2 (6 bases). TRBV23-1 is placed among ORFs of uncertain function. Trimming removed 3 bases from V and 5 bases from J, with 18 bases in between. The CDR3 is 16 residues long. In DNA form, the CDR3 reads TGCGCCAGCAGTCATTCAGGGCTAGCGTCCAAAGATACGCAGTATTTT. Protein product: CASSHSGLASKDTQYF.

The J gene is TRBJ1-5, the V gene TRBV6-6, with a tentative D call TRBD1 (5 bases). CDR1 and CDR2 (germline): MNHNY, SVGAGI (reference sequence). V was shortened by 0 bases and J by 3 bases, with 9 bases between the two germline ends. The CDR3 loop spans 15 amino acids. CDR3 protein: CASSYSGTVNQPQHF. In DNA form, the CDR3 reads TGTGCCAGCAGTTACTCTGGGACGGTCAATCAGCCCCAGCATTTT.

The rearrangement uses TRBV7-9 and TRBJ2-6; D possibly uses TRBD1 or TRBD2 (5 bases each). Trimming cost V 2 bases and J 4 bases, with 9 bases left between them. This CDR3 spans 15 amino acids. Germline lookup yields CDR1 SEHNR and CDR2 FQNEAQ (reference sequence). The CDR3 coding sequence is TGTGCCAGCAGCTTAAGAGGGACCGGGGCCAACGTCCTGACTTTC. This sequence encodes CASSLRGTGANVLTF.

The rearrangement joins TRBV7-9 to TRBJ2-7; D remains ambiguous. Trimming left V 2 bases short and J 0 bases short, with 8 bases between. This CDR3 is built from 14 residues. Germline V gives CDR1 SEHNR, CDR2 FQNEAQ (reference sequence). The CDR3 here is CASSLTGSSYEQYF. CDR3 coding DNA: TGTGCCAGCAGCTTAACCGGAAGCTCCTACGAGCAGTACTTC.

The V and J genes are TRBV19 and TRBJ2-3; D tentatively fits TRBD1 or TRBD2 (5 bases each). The CDR3 loop spans 17 amino acids. Trimming stripped 1 base from V and 0 bases from J, with 14 bases between. From germline, CDR1 is LNHDA and CDR2 SQIVND (reference sequence). CDR3 coding DNA: TGTGCCAGTAGTATAGCTCTCGGGGCGACTAGCACAGATACGCAGTATTTT. Residues: CASSIALGATSTDTQYF.

The chain uses TRBV28 and TRBJ1-2, with D uncertain. This CDR3 is built from 12 residues. CDR1 is MDHEN, CDR2 SYDVKM, per germline. Trimming removed 4 bases at V and 12 bases at J, with 15 bases between. CDR3 loop: CASSSDGGEDTF. The DNA of the CDR3 is TGTGCCAGCAGTTCGGACGGCGGAGAGGACACCTTC.

The chain recombines TRBV14 with TRBJ1-2, with 7 bases identical to TRBD1. V was pared by 3 bases and J by 3 bases, with 4 bases of the junction left unmatched. The CDR3 loop spans 14 amino acids. Germline CDR1 SGHDN, CDR2 FVKESK. In DNA, the CDR3 is TGTGCCAGCAGCCACGACGGGACAGACTATGGCTACACCTTC. It translates to CASSHDGTDYGYTF.

The chain carries TRBV5-1 and TRBJ2-5; 7 bases map to TRBD1. The CDR3 has 15 amino acids. With 2 bases clipped from V and 0 bases from J, the junction kept 4 bases outside the gene matches. CDR1 and CDR2 (germline): SGHRS, YFSETQ. Here the CDR3 reads CASSLGTANQETQYF. In DNA, the CDR3 is TGCGCCAGCAGCTTAGGGACAGCCAACCAAGAGACCCAGTACTTC. The full variable domain, in which reference TRBV5-1 and TRBJ2-5 provide the parts outside the CDR3, is KAGVTQTPRYLIKTRGQQVTLSCSPISGHRSVSWYQQTPGQGLQFLFEYFSETQRNKGNFPGRFSGRQFSNSRSEMNVSTLELGDSALYLCASSLGTANQETQYFGPGTRLLVL.

This clone showed up just once. V usage is TRBV4-2 and J usage is TRBJ1-3; D is unresolved. The germline V and J ends were trimmed by 0 bases and 1 base, with 16 bases remaining between them. The CDR3 loop spans 18 amino acids. Germline V gene data show CDR1 as LGHNA and CDR2 as YNFKEQ. The CDR3 region is CASSQDRLGGVSGNTIYF. CDR3 DNA sequence: TGTGCCAGCAGCCAAGATCGTCTTGGTGGGGTGTCTGGAAACACCATATATTTT.

This rearrangement joins TRBV6-5 to TRBJ1-5; the match to TRBD1 covers 8 bases. The germline gives CDR1 MNHEY, CDR2 SVGAGI. The CDR3 covers 14 residues. After removal of 6 bases from V and 2 bases from J, the junction contained 3 bases not matched to a gene. CDR3 amino acids: CASSRGHGNQPQHF. The CDR3 nucleotides are TGTGCCAGCAGCAGGGGGCATGGCAATCAGCCCCAGCATTTT.

The chain has TRBV6-6 and TRBJ1-3; 7 positions agree with TRBD1. The CDR3 totals 16 residues. V dropped 3 bases and J dropped 1; count of bases not matched to a gene: 6. CDR1 MNHNY and CDR2 SVGAGI come from the germline V gene (reference sequence). The CDR3 region has the DNA TGTGCCAGCAGTTATTCAACAGGGGAATCTGGAAACACCATATATTTT. Encoded protein: CASSYSTGESGNTIYF.

Notes on this clone: At the DNA level, this CDR3 is encoded by other sequences in the same sample as well. This chain uses TRBV5-1 with TRBJ2-3; the match to TRBD1 covers 12 bases. The V segment lost 4 bases and the J segment 4 bases; nucleotides outside the gene matches: 7. The CDR3 totals 16 residues. The germline gives CDR1 SGHRS, CDR2 YFSETQ. The CDR3 is CASSTRGQGASDTQYF. The CDR3 nucleotides read TGCGCCAGCAGCACCCGGGGACAGGGGGCTTCAGATACGCAGTATTTT.

This chain uses TRBV19 with TRBJ2-1; D might be TRBD2 (7 bases). V was clipped by 0 bases and J by 4 bases, with 10 bases between them. Germline-derived CDR1 and CDR2 are LNHDA and SQIVND (reference sequence). This CDR3 comprises 15 residues. For the CDR3, the DNA is TGTGCCAGTAGTATAGACGGGGGGCCTTACAATGAGCAGTTCTTC. This sequence encodes CASSIDGGPYNEQFF.

This chain uses TRBV28 with TRBJ1-4; no definite D call. V gave up 5 bases and J gave up 3 bases, with 13 bases separating them. CDR1 and CDR2 from the germline V gene are MDHEN and SYDVKM. This CDR3 is 15 amino acids long. CDR3 in DNA: TGTGCCAGCAGTCCTCGAGGAGGCCCTAATGAAAAACTGTTTTTT. It is translated as CASSPRGGPNEKLFF.

CDR3 sequence: CASSTGQVYGYTF. The CDR3, as DNA: TGTGCCAGTAGTACGGGACAGGTCTATGGCTACACCTTC. This chain joins TRBV19 and TRBJ1-2, with 8 bases fitting TRBD1. Unmatched junction bases numbered 2, after V lost 4 bases and J lost 4 bases. The CDR3 runs to 13 residues. The germline gives CDR1 LNHDA, CDR2 SQIVND (reference sequence).

The V and J genes are TRBV28 and TRBJ2-7; 13 bases match TRBD2. Germline V gene data show CDR1 as MDHEN and CDR2 as SYDVKM. The CDR3 spans 15 residues. With 5 bases clipped from V and 5 bases from J, the junction kept 6 bases outside the gene matches. The CDR3 sequence: CASSRRLAGGHEQYF. The CDR3 region has the DNA TGTGCCAGCAGTCGCCGACTAGCGGGAGGCCACGAGCAGTACTTC.

This sequence joins TRBV7-2 and TRBJ2-7; D unclear. Germline CDR1 SGHTA, CDR2 FQGNSA. V dropped 1 base and J dropped 2 bases, with 12 bases sitting between them. This CDR3 spans 15 amino acids. In nucleotides, the CDR3 is TGTGCCAGCAGCTTAGGGGGTCAAGCGACCTACGAGCAGTACTTC. Translated, it gives CASSLGGQATYEQYF.

The genes are TRBV19 and TRBJ2-1; 9 bases fit TRBD2. The CDR3 runs to 16 residues. The germline V gene has CDR1 LNHDA and CDR2 SQIVND (reference sequence). J gave up 4 bases and V 3 bases, and 7 bases lay outside the gene matches. The CDR3 region has the DNA TGTGCCAGTAGTATTCAAGCGGGAGGCGGTTACAATGAGCAGTTCTTC. It yields the protein CASSIQAGGGYNEQFF.

The genes are TRBV18 and TRBJ1-4; possible D gene TRBD1, 6 bases. The germline gives CDR1 KGHSH, CDR2 LQKENI. V dropped 3 bases and J dropped 6 bases, with 14 bases sitting between them. CDR3 length: 15 residues. As DNA, the CDR3 is TGTGCCAGCTCACCCTCCGTAGGGGGTGATGAAAAACTGTTTTTT. Its protein is CASSPSVGGDEKLFF.

This sequence joins TRBV5-4 and TRBJ2-1; possibly TRBD2 for D (6 bases). Germline V lookup: CDR1 SGHNT, CDR2 YYREEE (reference sequence). This CDR3 has 15 residues. V lost 1 base to trimming and J lost 2 bases, with 10 bases between them. CDR3 sequence (DNA): TGTGCCAGCAGCTTGAATAGCGGCCCCTACAATGAGCAGTTCTTC. Its protein product is CASSLNSGPYNEQFF.

This chain joins TRBV27 and TRBJ1-4; 9 positions agree with TRBD1. V lost 2 bases, J lost 7 bases, and 2 bases stayed unmatched. There are 14 residues in the CDR3. Germline V lookup: CDR1 MNHEY, CDR2 SMNVEV (reference sequence). The CDR3 protein is CASSLGTGSEKLFF. The DNA of the CDR3 is TGTGCCAGCAGTTTAGGGACAGGGTCTGAAAAACTGTTTTTT.